This T cell receptor (beta chain) stems from a study of graft-versus-host responses after intestinal transplantation. Study as a whole: Isolated intestinal, liver-intestinal, or multivisceral transplants were what recipients had.

This clone was observed once. Its antigen is not known. Germline loops: CDR1 SGHDT, CDR2 YYEEEE. The CDR3 consists of 16 residues. Data came from immunoSEQ multiplex PCR; TCRdb stores just in-frame clones and leaves some out. The table records about 35,000 clones, about 94% of them present only once. Here the sequenced sample was unstimulated CD8+ T cells sorted from spleen or lymph node cells, taken before transplant. This sequence was found in a human donor who was the organ donor for an intestinal transplant. V and J are TRBV5-6 and TRBJ2-5; TRBD2 matches at 9 bases. The DNA end is more similar to TRBJ2-7, so the J call may be wrong. CDR3 sequence (DNA): TGTGCCAGCAGCTTGGCCGGGGGTAGCGGGAGCTACGAGCAGTACTTC. This codes for CASSLAGGSGSYEQYF.